The 11 T cell receptor beta chains in this list originate from one sample, sequenced in a study of tumor-infiltrating lymphocytes in localized non-small cell lung cancer (dated by TCRdb to about 2021). The library was made by the immunoSEQ multiplex PCR assay. TCRdb mirrors the immuneACCESS table, restricted to in-frame sequences. Some clones are absent from its copies; in checked studies, under half trace to an unresolved V gene, and the reason for the others is unknown. Here the sample has fewer than 20,000 clones; about 75% occur a single time. The top ten clonotypes cover approximately 6% of the sample. Sequenced sample: lung tumor tissue. The receptors here all came from a human donor with non-small cell lung cancer.

The gene calls are TRBV29-1 and TRBJ1-4; TRBD1 aligns across 10 bases. The length of the CDR3 is 12 residues. With 7 bases clipped from V and 5 bases from J, the junction kept 1 base outside the gene matches. CDR1 and CDR2 from the germline V gene are SQVTM and ANQGSEA. Here the CDR3 reads CSGTGGNEKLFF. The DNA of the CDR3 is TGCAGCGGGACAGGGGGGAATGAAAAACTGTTTTTT. The whole variable domain, remainder taken from reference TRBV29-1 and TRBJ1-4, is SAVISQKPSRDICQRGTSLTIQCQVDSQVTMMFWYRQQPGQSLTLIATANQGSEATYESGFVIDKFPISRPNLTFSTLTVSNMSPEDSSIYLCSGTGGNEKLFFGSGTQLSVL.

This rearrangement joins TRBV30 to TRBJ2-1; 8 bases agree with TRBD1. With V trimmed by 4 bases and J by 3 bases, 2 bases remained unmatched. The CDR3 sequence is 13 residues long. CDR1 is GTSNPN, CDR2 SVGIG, per germline (reference sequence). The CDR3 DNA reads TGTGCCTGGAACAGGGGGATCTACAATGAGCAGTTCTTC. Translated: CAWNRGIYNEQFF.

V usage is TRBV6-5 and J usage is TRBJ1-2, with no clear D. V lost 3 bases and J lost 7, with 15 bases in between. This CDR3 has 14 residues. Germline V gene lookup returns CDR1 MNHEY and CDR2 SVGAGI. CDR3 nucleotides: TGTGCCAGCAGTTATTCTGGACGGTTGGGTGGCTACACCTTC. It is translated as CASSYSGRLGGYTF.

This clone appeared once. J is TRBJ2-3 and V is TRBV6-6, with D perhaps TRBD1 or TRBD2 (5 bases each). The CDR3 length is 14 residues. Between the trimmed V and J ends, which lost 6 bases and 2 bases, there was a span of 12 bases. Germline V gene lookup returns CDR1 MNHNY and CDR2 SVGAGI (reference sequence). CDR3 nucleotides: TGTGCCAGCAGGGGACGGGACGCCACAGATACGCAGTATTTT. Translation gives CASRGRDATDTQYF.

The V call is TRBV4-3, the J call TRBJ2-1; 7 bases align to TRBD1. This CDR3 comprises 15 residues. The V segment lost 4 bases and the J segment 0 bases; nucleotides outside the gene matches: 3. Per the germline V gene, CDR1 is LGHNA and CDR2 is YSLEER. Here the CDR3 DNA reads TGCGCCAGCAGCCCAGGGGGTTTCTCCTACAATGAGCAGTTCTTC. The encoded protein is CASSPGGFSYNEQFF.

The chain combines TRBV7-6 with TRBJ2-1, with 14 nucleotides matching TRBD2. Trimming took 6 bases from V and 0 from J; bases not matched to a gene: 7. The germline V gene has CDR1 SGHVS and CDR2 FNYEAQ. The CDR3 consists of 18 residues. The CDR3 region is CASSRLAGGRPSYNEQFF. CDR3 nucleotides: TGTGCCAGCAGTCGACTAGCGGGAGGGCGGCCCTCCTACAATGAGCAGTTCTTC. Variable domain in full (rest from reference TRBV7-6 and TRBJ2-1): GAGVSQSPRYKVTKRGQDVALRCDPISGHVSLYWYRQALGQGPEFLTYFNYEAQQDKSGLPNDRFSAERPEGSISTLTIQRTEQRDSAMYRCASSRLAGGRPSYNEQFFGPGTRLTVL.

The V gene is TRBV5-6, the J gene TRBJ2-5, with 10 bases that match TRBD1. This CDR3 spans 14 amino acids. The trim removed 4 bases at V and 5 bases at J, leaving 5 bases unmatched. Germline V CDR1 and CDR2: SGHDT, YYEEEE. The CDR3 region is CASSPGQGLETQYF. DNA of the CDR3: TGTGCCAGCAGCCCGGGACAGGGGTTGGAGACCCAGTACTTC.

J is TRBJ2-3 and V is TRBV18; D not certain. The CDR3 runs 17 residues. The germline V gene has CDR1 KGHSH and CDR2 LQKENI. Trimming pared 2 bases from V and 0 bases from J, leaving 15 bases between. The CDR3 is CASSPYTGFTSTDTQYF. In DNA form, the CDR3 reads TGTGCCAGCTCACCATATACTGGATTTACTAGCACAGATACGCAGTATTTT.

The chain recombines TRBV10-3 with TRBJ1-2, with D possibly matching TRBD1 (6 bases). The CDR3 length is 13 residues. Germline values: CDR1 ENHRY, CDR2 SYGVKD. V was shortened by 3 bases and J by 2 bases, with 7 bases between the two germline ends. This CDR3 reads CAISDQGNYGYTF. The CDR3 DNA reads TGTGCCATCAGTGATCAGGGGAACTATGGCTACACCTTC.

A few counts support this clone. This chain uses TRBV2 with TRBJ1-2; no clear D. The CDR3 has 13 amino acids. Trimming cost V 4 bases and J 2 bases, with 8 bases left between them. Germline V gene data show CDR1 as SNHLY and CDR2 as FYNNEI. CDR3 in amino acids: CASSAYGNYGYTF. CDR3 DNA: TGTGCCAGCAGTGCGTACGGCAACTATGGCTACACCTTC.

DNA of the CDR3: TGTGCCAGCAGCTTCCTTTCGGGCAAAGAAGGGACCCAGTACTTC. Protein sequence: CASSFLSGKEGTQYF. This chain uses TRBV7-2 with TRBJ2-5; D is ambiguous. Germline V CDR1 and CDR2: SGHTA, FQGNSA. V was cut by 3 bases and J by 7 bases, with 18 bases left in between. CDR3 size: 15 residues.